The 6 T cell receptor beta chains reported below all come from one sample, sequenced in a study of Graves' ophthalmopathy and Graves' hyperthyroidism. RNA transcripts yielded amplified TCR beta CDR3 regions. First-round RT-PCR with HTBI primers preceded a second-round multiplex PCR. TCRdb re-called the multiplex PCR reads through MiXCR, storing one row per CDR3 protein. The sample includes 900,000 to 1,200,000 distinct CDR3 sequences, about 38% seen only once; the top ten take around 10%. Sequencing input: peripheral blood or thyroid tissue (not recorded which). The receptors were sampled from an adult man with Graves' hyperthyroidism.

The chain recombines TRBV5-1 with TRBJ2-2; 8 nucleotides match TRBD1. The CDR3 is made up of 17 amino acids. CDR1 and CDR2 from the germline V gene are SGHRS and YFSETQ. J lost 0 bases, V lost 4 bases, and 8 bases had no gene match. The CDR3 DNA reads TGCGCCAGCAGCGTGACTCGACAGGGGACGAACACCGGGGAGCTGTTTTTT. Translating gives CASSVTRQGTNTGELFF.

This clonotype was counted ten times or more. The V gene is TRBV7-2, the J gene TRBJ2-5, with 13 positions matching TRBD2. The CDR3 is 17 amino acids. V gave up 5 bases and J gave up 5 bases; unmatched junction bases: 11. Germline CDR1 SGHTA, CDR2 FQGNSA. This chain's CDR3 is CASSTKGLAGIMETQYF. The CDR3 nucleotides are TGTGCCAGCAGCACGAAGGGACTAGCGGGAATTATGGAGACCCAGTACTTC. The entire variable domain, with the rest obtained from reference TRBV7-2 and TRBJ2-5, is as follows: GAGVSQSPSNKVTEKGKDVELRCDPISGHTALYWYRQSLGQGLEFLIYFQGNSAPDKSGLPSDRFSAERTGGSVSTLTIQRTQQEDSAVYLCASSTKGLAGIMETQYFGPGTRLLVL.

The table lists this clonotype with a few counts. V is TRBV14 and J is TRBJ1-5; TRBD1 agrees at 7 bases. This CDR3 contains 20 residues. Germline CDR1 SGHDN, CDR2 FVKESK. Germline trimming cut 4 bases from V and 3 bases from J; bases unmatched to any gene: 21. The DNA for the CDR3 is TGTGCCAGCAGCCGAAAAAAAGCCCAGGGGGGGCCCACAGACAATCAGCCCCAGCATTTT. Its protein product is CASSRKKAQGGPTDNQPQHF.

The DNA for the CDR3 is TGTGCCAGCAGACCCCGGACAGTTTACGAGCAGTACTTC. The encoded protein is CASRPRTVYEQYF. The chain has TRBV6-2 or TRBV6-3 and TRBJ2-7, with D perhaps TRBD1 (6 bases). The CDR3 totals 13 residues. V was shortened by 6 bases and J by 4 bases, with 13 bases between the two germline ends. Germline V gene lookup returns CDR1 MNHEY and CDR2 SVGEGT.

This sequence joins TRBV7-2 and TRBJ1-1; maybe TRBD1 (6 bases). Trimming pared 8 bases from V and 0 bases from J, leaving 16 bases between. The CDR3 extends over 15 amino acids. Germline CDR1 is SGHTA and CDR2 is FQGNSA. In DNA, the CDR3 is TGTGCCAGCTCACAAAACAGGGTCTTGAACACTGAAGCTTTCTTT. The encoded protein is CASSQNRVLNTEAFF.

This chain joins TRBV10-3 and TRBJ1-1, with 9 bases that match TRBD1. Unmatched junction bases numbered 7, after V lost 10 bases and J lost 1 base. Germline CDR1 ENHRY, CDR2 SYGVKD. The CDR3 runs to 14 residues. CDR3 in amino acids: CASRKDRGNTEAFF. Here the CDR3 DNA reads TGTGCCAGCAGGAAGGACAGGGGGAACACTGAAGCTTTCTTT.